These 2 T cell receptor beta chains share one sample of origin, sequenced in a study of blood T cell repertoires in COVID-19. Profiling relied on immunoSEQ multiplex PCR, and the TCRdb table lists in-frame clones only, not all of them. The table has over 150,000 clones, roughly 90% seen once. What was sequenced was peripheral blood. The receptors were sampled from a man aged 50-60 years with acute or convalescent COVID-19.

This rearrangement joins TRBV3-1 (or the pseudogene TRBV3-2) to TRBJ2-1; D is uncertain. Trimming took off 3 bases at V and 10 bases at J, with 10 bases between the two ends. Germline CDR1 and CDR2: LGHDT and YNNKEL (reference sequence). The CDR3 has 12 residues. CDR3 bases: TGTGCCAGCAGCCAGGCCCTGGGCGAGCAGTTCTTC. It encodes CASSQALGEQFF.

V usage is TRBV7-3 and J usage is TRBJ2-1; 11 nucleotides agree with TRBD2. Germline-derived CDR1 and CDR2 are SGHTA and FQGTGA. The CDR3 has 15 amino acids. With 2 bases clipped from V and 8 bases from J, the junction kept 5 bases outside the gene matches. CDR3 DNA sequence: TGTGCCAGCAGCTTAGTACTAGCGGGGGAGGATGAGCAGTTCTTC. It codes for CASSLVLAGEDEQFF.